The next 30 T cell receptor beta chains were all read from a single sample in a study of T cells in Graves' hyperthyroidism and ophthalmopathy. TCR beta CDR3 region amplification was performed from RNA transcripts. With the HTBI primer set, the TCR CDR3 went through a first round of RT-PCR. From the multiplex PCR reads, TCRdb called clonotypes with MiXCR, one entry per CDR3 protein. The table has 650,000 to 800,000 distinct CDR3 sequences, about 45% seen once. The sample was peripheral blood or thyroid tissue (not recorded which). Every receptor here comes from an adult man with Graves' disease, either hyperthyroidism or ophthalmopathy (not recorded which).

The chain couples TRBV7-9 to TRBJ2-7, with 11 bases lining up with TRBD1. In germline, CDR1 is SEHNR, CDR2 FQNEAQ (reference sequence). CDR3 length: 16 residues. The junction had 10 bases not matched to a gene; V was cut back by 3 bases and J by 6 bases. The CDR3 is CASSFRDRGLRSEQYF. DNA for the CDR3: TGTGCCAGCAGCTTCCGGGACAGGGGGTTACGGAGCGAGCAGTACTTC.

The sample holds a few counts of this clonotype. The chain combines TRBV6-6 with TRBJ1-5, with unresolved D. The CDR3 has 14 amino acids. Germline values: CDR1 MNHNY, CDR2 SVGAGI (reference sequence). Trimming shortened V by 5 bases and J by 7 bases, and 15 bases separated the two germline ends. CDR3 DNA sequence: TGTGCCAGCAGTCAGTCCTCCGGTGGCCAGCCCCAGCATTTT. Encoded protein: CASSQSSGGQPQHF.

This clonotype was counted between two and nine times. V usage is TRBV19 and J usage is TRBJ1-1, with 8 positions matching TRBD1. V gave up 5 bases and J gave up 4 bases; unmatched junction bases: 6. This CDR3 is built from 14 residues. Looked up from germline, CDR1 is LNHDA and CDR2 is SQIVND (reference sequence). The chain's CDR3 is CASSPRTGITEAFF. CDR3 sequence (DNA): TGTGCCAGTAGTCCCAGGACAGGGATCACTGAAGCTTTCTTT.

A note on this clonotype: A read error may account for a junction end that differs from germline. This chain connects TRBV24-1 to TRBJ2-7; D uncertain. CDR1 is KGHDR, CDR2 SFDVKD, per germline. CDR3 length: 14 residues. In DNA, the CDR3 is TGTGCCACCAGTGAACATAGGGCGCCCTACGAGCAGCACTTC. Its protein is CATSEHRAPYEQHF.

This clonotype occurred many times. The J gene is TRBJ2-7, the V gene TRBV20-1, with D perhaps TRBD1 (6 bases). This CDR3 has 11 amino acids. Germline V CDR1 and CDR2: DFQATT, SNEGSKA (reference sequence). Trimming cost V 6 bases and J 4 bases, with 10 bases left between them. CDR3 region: CSASRGYEQYF. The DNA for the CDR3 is TGCAGTGCCTCCAGGGGATACGAGCAGTACTTC.

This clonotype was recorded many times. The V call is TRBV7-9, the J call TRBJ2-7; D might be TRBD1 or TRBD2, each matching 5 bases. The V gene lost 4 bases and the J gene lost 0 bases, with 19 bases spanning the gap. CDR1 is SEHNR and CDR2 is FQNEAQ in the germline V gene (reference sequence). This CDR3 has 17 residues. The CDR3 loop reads CASSWGPDSPSSYEQYF. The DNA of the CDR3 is TGTGCCAGCAGCTGGGGACCTGACTCTCCAAGCTCCTACGAGCAGTACTTC.

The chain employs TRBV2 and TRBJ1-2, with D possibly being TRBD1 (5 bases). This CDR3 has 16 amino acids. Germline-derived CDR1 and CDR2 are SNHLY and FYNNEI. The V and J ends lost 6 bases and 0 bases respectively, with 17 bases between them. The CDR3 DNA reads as TGTGCCAGCAGCTATAGCGTTGGGGCGTCTAACTATGGCTACACCTTC. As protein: CASSYSVGASNYGYTF.

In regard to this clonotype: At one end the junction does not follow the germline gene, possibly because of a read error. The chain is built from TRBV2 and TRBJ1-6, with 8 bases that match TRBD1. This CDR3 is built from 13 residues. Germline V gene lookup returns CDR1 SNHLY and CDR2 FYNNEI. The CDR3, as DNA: TGTGCCAGCAGTTTGACAGGGGTTTCATCCCTCCACTTT. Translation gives CASSLTGVSSLHF.

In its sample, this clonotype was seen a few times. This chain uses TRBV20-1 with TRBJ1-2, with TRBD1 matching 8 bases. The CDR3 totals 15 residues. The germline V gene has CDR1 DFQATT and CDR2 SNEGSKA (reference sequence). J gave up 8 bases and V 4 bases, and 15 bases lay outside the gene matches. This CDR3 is CSATSTGRGRRGYTF. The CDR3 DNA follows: TGCAGTGCTACCTCAACGGGCAGGGGGCGTCGCGGCTACACCTTC.

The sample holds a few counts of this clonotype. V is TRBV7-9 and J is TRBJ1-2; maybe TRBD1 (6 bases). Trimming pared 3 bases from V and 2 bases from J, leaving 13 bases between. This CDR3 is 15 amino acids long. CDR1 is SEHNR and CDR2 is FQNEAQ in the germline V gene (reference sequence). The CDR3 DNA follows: TGTGCCAGCAGCTTGCCAGGGGAGCTGAACTATGGCTACACCTTC. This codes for CASSLPGELNYGYTF.

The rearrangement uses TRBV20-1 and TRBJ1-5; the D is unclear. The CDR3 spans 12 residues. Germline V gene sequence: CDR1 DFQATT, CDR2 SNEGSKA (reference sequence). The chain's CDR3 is CSIQREDQPQHF. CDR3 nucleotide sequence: TGCAGCATTCAACGCGAGGATCAGCCCCAGCATTTT.

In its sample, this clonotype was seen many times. The CDR3 DNA reads TGTGCCAGCAGTGATCACGGACAGGGAAAAGCACCCCTCCACTTT. It codes for CASSDHGQGKAPLHF. V and J are TRBV6-4 and TRBJ1-6; TRBD1 matches at 8 bases. The CDR3 consists of 15 residues. Germline V gene lookup returns CDR1 MRHNA and CDR2 SNTAGT. J was trimmed by 11 bases and V by 3 bases; bases with no gene match: 9.

CDR3 region: CASSPGQGITNYGYTF. In DNA form, the CDR3 reads TGTGCCAGCAGTCCGGGACAGGGCATCACCAACTATGGCTACACCTTC. The chain uses TRBV12-3 or TRBV12-4 and TRBJ1-2; TRBD1 matches at 9 bases. The CDR3 is 16 residues long. V lost 5 bases to trimming and J lost 2 bases; unmatched junction nucleotides: 9.

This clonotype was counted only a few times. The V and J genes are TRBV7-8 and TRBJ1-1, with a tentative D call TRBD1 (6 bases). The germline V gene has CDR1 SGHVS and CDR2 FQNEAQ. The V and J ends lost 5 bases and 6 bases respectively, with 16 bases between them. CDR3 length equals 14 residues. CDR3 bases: TGTGCCAGCAGCGCAAGTACAGGGAGGCCTGAAGCTTTCTTT. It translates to CASSASTGRPEAFF.

The CDR3 DNA sequence: TGTGCCAGCAGTTCGGGACTAGCGGGGGGGCTCGTGAAGACCCAGTACTTC. Its translation is CASSSGLAGGLVKTQYF. This rearrangement joins TRBV7-9 to TRBJ2-5; 16 bases are shared with TRBD2. The CDR3 extends over 17 amino acids. The ends lost 6 bases at V and 6 bases at J; junction bases unmatched: 10. Germline assignment: CDR1 SEHNR and CDR2 FQNEAQ (reference sequence). The full variable domain, in which reference TRBV7-9 and TRBJ2-5 provide the parts outside the CDR3, is DTGVSQNPRHKITKRGQNVTFRCDPISEHNRLYWYRQTLGQGPEFLTYFQNEAQLEKSRLLSDRFSAERPKGSFSTLEIQRTEQGDSAMYLCASSSGLAGGLVKTQYFGPGTRLLVL.

DNA of the CDR3: TGTGCCAGTAGTATGAGGGGAAACACCTTC. Amino acids: CASSMRGNTF. V is TRBV19 and J is TRBJ1-2; perhaps TRBD1 as D (5 bases). The CDR3 extends over 10 amino acids. Per the germline V gene, CDR1 is LNHDA and CDR2 is SQIVND (reference sequence). Trimming stripped 3 bases from V and 12 bases from J, with 8 bases between.

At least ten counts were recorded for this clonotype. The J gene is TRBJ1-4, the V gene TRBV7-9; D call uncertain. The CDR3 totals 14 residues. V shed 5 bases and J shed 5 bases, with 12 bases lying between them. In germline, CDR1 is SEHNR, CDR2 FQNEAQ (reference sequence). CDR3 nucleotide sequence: TGTGCCAGCAGCCTCGATACGTTGAATGAAAAACTGTTTTTT. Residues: CASSLDTLNEKLFF.

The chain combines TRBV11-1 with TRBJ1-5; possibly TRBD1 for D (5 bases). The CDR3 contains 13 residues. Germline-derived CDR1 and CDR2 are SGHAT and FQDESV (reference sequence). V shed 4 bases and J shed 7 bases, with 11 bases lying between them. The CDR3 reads CASSYGWGQPQHF. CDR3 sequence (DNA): TGTGCCAGCAGCTACGGATGGGGCCAGCCCCAGCATTTT.

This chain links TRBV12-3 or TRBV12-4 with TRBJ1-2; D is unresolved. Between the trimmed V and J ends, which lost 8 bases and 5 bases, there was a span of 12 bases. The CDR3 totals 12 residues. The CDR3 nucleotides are TGTGCCAGCGTTTCGGACGGGTATGGCTACACCTTC. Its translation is CASVSDGYGYTF.

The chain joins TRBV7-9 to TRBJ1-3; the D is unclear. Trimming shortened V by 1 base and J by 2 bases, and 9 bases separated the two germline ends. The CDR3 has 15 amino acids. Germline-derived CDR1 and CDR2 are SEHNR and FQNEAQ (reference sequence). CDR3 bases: TGTGCCAGCAGCTTAGATCTGGGTACTGGAAACACCATATATTTT. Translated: CASSLDLGTGNTIYF.

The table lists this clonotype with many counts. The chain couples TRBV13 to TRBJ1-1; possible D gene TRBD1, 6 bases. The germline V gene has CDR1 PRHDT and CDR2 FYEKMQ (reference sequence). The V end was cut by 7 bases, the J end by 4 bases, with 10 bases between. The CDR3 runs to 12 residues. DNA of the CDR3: TGTGCCAGCACTTGGACAGCCACTGAAGCTTTCTTT. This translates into CASTWTATEAFF. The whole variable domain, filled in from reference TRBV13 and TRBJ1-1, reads AAGVIQSPRHLIKEKRETATLKCYPIPRHDTVYWYQQGPGQDPQFLISFYEKMQSDKGSIPDRFSAQQFSDYHSELNMSSLELGDSALYFCASTWTATEAFFGQGTRLTVV.

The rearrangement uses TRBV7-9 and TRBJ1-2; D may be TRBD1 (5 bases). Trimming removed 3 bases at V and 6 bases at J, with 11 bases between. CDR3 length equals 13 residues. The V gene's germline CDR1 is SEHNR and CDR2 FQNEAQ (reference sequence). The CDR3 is CASSFQGRDGYTF. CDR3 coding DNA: TGTGCCAGCAGCTTCCAGGGACGGGATGGCTACACCTTC.

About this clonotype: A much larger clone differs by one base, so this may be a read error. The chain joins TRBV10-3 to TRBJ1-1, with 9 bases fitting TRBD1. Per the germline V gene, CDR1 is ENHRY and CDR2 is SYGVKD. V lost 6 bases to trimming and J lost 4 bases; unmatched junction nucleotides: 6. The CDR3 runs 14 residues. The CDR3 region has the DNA TGTGCCATCAGCCGGGACAGGGATCGCACTGAAGCTTTCTTT. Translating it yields CAISRDRDRTEAFF.

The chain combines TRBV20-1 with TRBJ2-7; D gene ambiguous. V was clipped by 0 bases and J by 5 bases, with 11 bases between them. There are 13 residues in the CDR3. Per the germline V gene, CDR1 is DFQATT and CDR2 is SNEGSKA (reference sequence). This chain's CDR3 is CSARDGPPDEQYF. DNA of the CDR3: TGCAGTGCTAGAGATGGACCCCCCGACGAGCAGTACTTC.

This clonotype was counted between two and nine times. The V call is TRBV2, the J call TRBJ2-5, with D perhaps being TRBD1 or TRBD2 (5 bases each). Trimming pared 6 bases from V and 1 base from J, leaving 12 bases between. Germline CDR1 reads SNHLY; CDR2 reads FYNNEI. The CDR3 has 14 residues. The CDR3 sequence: CASSQPGTQETQYF. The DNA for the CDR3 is TGTGCCAGCAGCCAACCGGGGACCCAAGAGACCCAGTACTTC.

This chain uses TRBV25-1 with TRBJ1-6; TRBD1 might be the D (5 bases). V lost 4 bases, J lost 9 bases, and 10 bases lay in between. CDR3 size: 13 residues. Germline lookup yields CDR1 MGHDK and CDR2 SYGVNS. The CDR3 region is CASSGQLSSPLHF. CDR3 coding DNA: TGTGCCAGCAGTGGACAGCTGAGTTCACCCCTCCACTTT.

The CDR3 sequence: CASSPGTLHEQYF. DNA for the CDR3: TGTGCCAGCAGCCCTGGGACTCTTCACGAGCAGTACTTC. V usage is TRBV6-1 and J usage is TRBJ2-7, with D possibly TRBD2 on 6 matching bases. The germline gives CDR1 MNHNS, CDR2 SASEGT. The CDR3 extends over 13 amino acids. The germline V and J ends were trimmed by 6 bases and 5 bases, with 14 bases remaining between them.

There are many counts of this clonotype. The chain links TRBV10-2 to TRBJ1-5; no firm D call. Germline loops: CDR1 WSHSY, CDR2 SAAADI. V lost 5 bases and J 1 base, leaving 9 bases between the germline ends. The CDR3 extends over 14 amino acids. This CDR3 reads CASSPAASNQPQHF. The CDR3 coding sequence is TGCGCCAGCAGTCCAGCAGCCAGCAATCAGCCCCAGCATTTT.

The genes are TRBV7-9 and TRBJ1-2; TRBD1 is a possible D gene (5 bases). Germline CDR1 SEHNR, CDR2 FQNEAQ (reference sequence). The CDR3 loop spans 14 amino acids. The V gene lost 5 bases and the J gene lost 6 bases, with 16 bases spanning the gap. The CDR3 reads CASSQNGGGHGYTF. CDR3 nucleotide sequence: TGTGCCAGCAGCCAAAACGGGGGGGGACATGGCTACACCTTC.

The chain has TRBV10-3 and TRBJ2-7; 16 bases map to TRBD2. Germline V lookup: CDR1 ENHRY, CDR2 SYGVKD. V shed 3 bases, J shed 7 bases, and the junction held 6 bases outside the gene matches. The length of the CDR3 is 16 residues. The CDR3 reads CAISEPGTSGRGEQYF. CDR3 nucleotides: TGTGCCATCAGTGAACCCGGGACTAGCGGGAGGGGGGAGCAGTACTTC.